The 13 T cell receptor beta chains listed next were all sequenced from one sample in a study of persistence of HIV-infected CD4 T cells. The libraries were made with immunoSEQ version 4 in survey mode. Produced via immunoSEQ multiplex PCR; TCRdb's table is partial and in-frame only. The repertoire holds approximately 26,000 clones, with approximately 80% as singletons. Cells were stimulated with CMV-infected fibroblast lysates at roughly 10 ug/mL. Memory cells lacking CD40L and CD69 with high CD45RO were sorted. These receptors have no known antigen. The input for sequencing was CD4+ T cells sorted from PBMCs after approximately 18-hour stimulation, taken from a patient who received antiretroviral therapy. The receptors derive from an adult woman with HIV who was CMV-seropositive.

This chain joins TRBV6-5 and TRBJ1-2, with 12 bases that match TRBD1. The CDR3 covers 14 residues. The junction had 3 bases not matched to a gene; V was cut back by 6 bases and J by 4 bases. From germline, CDR1 is MNHEY and CDR2 SVGAGI. This CDR3 reads CASRGTGGAYGYTF. CDR3 DNA sequence: TGTGCCAGCAGGGGGACAGGGGGCGCCTATGGCTACACCTTC.

This rearrangement joins TRBV30 to TRBJ2-1; 11 positions agree with TRBD2. Germline CDR1 reads GTSNPN; CDR2 reads SVGIG (reference sequence). This CDR3 region has 17 residues. The J segment lost 2 bases and the V segment lost 4 bases, leaving 10 bases of the junction unmatched. This CDR3 reads CAWTPLAGGFTYNEQFF. In nucleotides, the CDR3 is TGTGCCTGGACCCCCCTAGCGGGGGGTTTCACCTACAATGAGCAGTTCTTC.

The chain has TRBV7-9 and TRBJ1-2, with D possibly matching TRBD1 (6 bases). Germline CDR1 and CDR2: SEHNR and FQNEAQ (reference sequence). CDR3 length: 15 residues. With 5 bases removed from V and 5 bases from J, the gap between germline ends came to 18 bases. The DNA for the CDR3 is TGTGCCAGCAGCCCGCAGACAGGTACCCCATATGGCTACACCTTC. Protein product: CASSPQTGTPYGYTF.

The genes are TRBV18 and TRBJ2-5, with TRBD2 as a possible D gene (5 bases). Germline V gene sequence: CDR1 KGHSH, CDR2 LQKENI. This CDR3 is 11 amino acids long. The V and J ends lost 6 bases and 5 bases respectively, with 7 bases between them. The CDR3 DNA reads TGTGCCAGCTCCGGGATGGAGACCCAGTACTTC. It specifies CASSGMETQYF.

The chain uses TRBV7-8 and TRBJ2-3; D is uncertain. Germline-derived CDR1 and CDR2 are SGHVS and FQNEAQ. V lost 1 base to trimming and J lost 2 bases, with 10 bases between them. The CDR3 is 15 residues long. In nucleotides, the CDR3 is TGTGCCAGCAGCTTAGTTTCCTACTACACAGATACGCAGTATTTT. This sequence encodes CASSLVSYYTDTQYF.

The chain employs TRBV19 and TRBJ1-5; D unclear. The V gene lost 5 bases and the J gene lost 0 bases, with 8 bases spanning the gap. Germline V gene lookup returns CDR1 LNHDA and CDR2 SQIVND (reference sequence). The CDR3 is 14 residues long. Here the CDR3 DNA reads TGTGCCAGTAGTTCGACGGATAGCAATCAGCCCCAGCATTTT. This codes for CASSSTDSNQPQHF.

The rearrangement uses TRBV19 and TRBJ1-5; no firm D call. The V gene lost 10 bases and the J gene lost 0 bases, with 13 bases spanning the gap. The CDR3 is 14 residues long. CDR1 is LNHDA and CDR2 is SQIVND in the germline V gene (reference sequence). In nucleotides, the CDR3 is TGTGCCACCAATGAGGAACTTAGCAATCAGCCCCAGCATTTT. Protein: CATNEELSNQPQHF.

The chain employs TRBV9 and TRBJ1-2; no reliable D call. Germline V gene lookup returns CDR1 SGDLS and CDR2 YYNGEE. V gave up 0 bases and J gave up 8 bases, with 8 bases separating them. This CDR3 comprises 12 residues. CDR3 nucleotides: TGTGCCAGCAGCGTAGTGGGCGGAGGCTACACCTTC. Its translation is CASSVVGGGYTF.

The V call is TRBV30, the J call TRBJ2-4; D possibly corresponds to TRBD1 (5 bases). The germline gives CDR1 GTSNPN, CDR2 SVGIG (reference sequence). Trimming shortened V by 0 bases and J by 8 bases, and 11 bases separated the two germline ends. The CDR3 is 13 amino acids. CDR3 DNA: TGTGCCTGGAGTGTAACAGGTGGAGACATTCAGTACTTC. This codes for CAWSVTGGDIQYF.

V usage is TRBV14 and J usage is TRBJ2-1, with D perhaps assigned TRBD1 or TRBD2 (5 bases each). This CDR3 is 15 amino acids long. Looked up from germline, CDR1 is SGHDN and CDR2 is FVKESK. V was shortened by 1 base and J by 5 bases, with 12 bases between the two germline ends. CDR3 DNA sequence: TGTGCCAGCAGCCAAGCGGGACCGAGAAACAATGAGCAGTTCTTC. This encodes CASSQAGPRNNEQFF.

The chain combines TRBV12-5 with TRBJ2-3, with 10 bases fitting TRBD2. CDR1 is LGHNT, CDR2 FRNRAP, per germline. CDR3 length: 14 amino acids. Trimming took 10 bases from V and 2 from J; bases not matched to a gene: 6. This chain's CDR3 is CATASGGFTDTQYF. CDR3 nucleotide sequence: TGTGCTACGGCTAGCGGGGGTTTCACAGATACGCAGTATTTT.

This chain connects TRBV9 to TRBJ1-2; no reliable D call. CDR1 and CDR2 (germline): SGDLS, YYNGEE. Trimming removed 3 bases from V and 0 bases from J, with 18 bases in between. The CDR3 is made up of 17 amino acids. CDR3 nucleotide sequence: TGTGCCAGCAGCGCGGCGCGGAGTGGGCTATCTAACTATGGCTACACCTTC. Its protein product is CASSAARSGLSNYGYTF.

This clone was seen more than once but under ten times. CDR3 loop: CASSERDPLNTEAFF. The CDR3, as DNA: TGCGCCAGCAGCGAACGGGACCCCTTGAACACTGAAGCTTTCTTT. V gene TRBV5-1 combines with J gene TRBJ1-1; D possibly corresponds to TRBD1 (5 bases). The CDR3 loop spans 15 amino acids. Trimming took 4 bases from V and 0 from J, leaving 13 bases between them. Germline values: CDR1 SGHRS, CDR2 YFSETQ.